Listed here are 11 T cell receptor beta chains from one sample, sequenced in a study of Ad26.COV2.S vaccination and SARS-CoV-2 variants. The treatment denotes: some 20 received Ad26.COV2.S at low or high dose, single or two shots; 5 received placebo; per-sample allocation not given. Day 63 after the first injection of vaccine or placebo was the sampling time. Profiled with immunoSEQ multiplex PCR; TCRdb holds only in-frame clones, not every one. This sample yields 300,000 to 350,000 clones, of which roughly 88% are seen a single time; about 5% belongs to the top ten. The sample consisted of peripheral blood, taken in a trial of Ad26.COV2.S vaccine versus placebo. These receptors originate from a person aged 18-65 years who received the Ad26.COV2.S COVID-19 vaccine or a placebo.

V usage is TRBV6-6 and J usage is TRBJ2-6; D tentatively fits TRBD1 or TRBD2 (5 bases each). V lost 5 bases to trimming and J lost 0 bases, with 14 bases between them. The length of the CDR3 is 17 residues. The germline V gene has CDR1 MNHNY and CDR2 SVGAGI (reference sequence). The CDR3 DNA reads TGTGCCAGCAGTCACGGGACGGCTCTCTCTGGGGCCAACGTCCTGACTTTC. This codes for CASSHGTALSGANVLTF.

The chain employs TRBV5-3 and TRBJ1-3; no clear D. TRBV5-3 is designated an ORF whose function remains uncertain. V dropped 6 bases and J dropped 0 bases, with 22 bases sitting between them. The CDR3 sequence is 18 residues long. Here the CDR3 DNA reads TGTGCCAGAACCCTTGAGGATGGAGCCGAACCCTCTGGAAACACCATATATTTT. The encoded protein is CARTLEDGAEPSGNTIYF.

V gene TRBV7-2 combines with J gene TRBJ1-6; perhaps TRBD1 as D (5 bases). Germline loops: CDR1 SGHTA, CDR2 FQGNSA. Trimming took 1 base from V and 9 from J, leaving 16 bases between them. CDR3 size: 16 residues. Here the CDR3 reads CASSLGQSKMSSPLHF. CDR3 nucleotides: TGTGCCAGCAGCTTAGGACAGTCCAAGATGAGTTCACCCCTCCACTTT.

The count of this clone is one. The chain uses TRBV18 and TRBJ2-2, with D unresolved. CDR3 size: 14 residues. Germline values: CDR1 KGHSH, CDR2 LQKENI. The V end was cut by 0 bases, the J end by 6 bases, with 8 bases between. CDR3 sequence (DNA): TGTGCCAGCTCACCACCGCCGGGCTCCGGGGAGCTGTTTTTT. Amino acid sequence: CASSPPPGSGELFF. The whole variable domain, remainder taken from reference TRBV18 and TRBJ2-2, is NAGVMQNPRHLVRRRGQEARLRCSPMKGHSHVYWYRQLPEEGLKFMVYLQKENIIDESGMPKERFSAEFPKEGPSILRIQQVVRGDSAAYFCASSPPPGSGELFFGEGSRLTVL.

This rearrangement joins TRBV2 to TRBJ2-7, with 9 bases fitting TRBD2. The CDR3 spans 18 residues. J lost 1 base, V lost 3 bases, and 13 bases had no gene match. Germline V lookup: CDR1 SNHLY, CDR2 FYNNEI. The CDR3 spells CASSDSLAGTSLSYEQYV. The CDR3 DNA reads TGTGCCAGCAGTGATAGCCTAGCGGGGACGTCTCTATCCTACGAGCAGTACGTC.

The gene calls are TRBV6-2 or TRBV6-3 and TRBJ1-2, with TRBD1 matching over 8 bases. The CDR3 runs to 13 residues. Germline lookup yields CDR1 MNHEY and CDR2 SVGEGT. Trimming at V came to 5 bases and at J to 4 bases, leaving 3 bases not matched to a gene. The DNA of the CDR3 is TGTGCCAGCAGTGACAGGGGCGGCTATGGCTACACCTTC. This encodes CASSDRGGYGYTF.

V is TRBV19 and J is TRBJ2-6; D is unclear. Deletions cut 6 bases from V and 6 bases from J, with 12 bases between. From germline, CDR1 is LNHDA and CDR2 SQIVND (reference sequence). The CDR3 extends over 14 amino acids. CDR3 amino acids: CASRQYTEANVLTF. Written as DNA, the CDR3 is TGTGCCAGTAGGCAATATACAGAGGCCAACGTCCTGACTTTC.

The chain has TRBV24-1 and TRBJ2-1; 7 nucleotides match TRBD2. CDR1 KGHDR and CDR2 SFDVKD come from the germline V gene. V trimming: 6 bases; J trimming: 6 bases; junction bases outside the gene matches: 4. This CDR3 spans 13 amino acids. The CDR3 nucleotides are TGTGCCACCAGTAGGGGAGGGGTCAATGAGCAGTTCTTC. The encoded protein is CATSRGGVNEQFF.

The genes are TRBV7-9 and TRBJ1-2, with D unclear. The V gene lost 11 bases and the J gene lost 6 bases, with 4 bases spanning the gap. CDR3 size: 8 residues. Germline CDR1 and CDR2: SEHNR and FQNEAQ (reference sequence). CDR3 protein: CAGDGYTF. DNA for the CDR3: TGTGCCGGAGATGGCTACACCTTC.

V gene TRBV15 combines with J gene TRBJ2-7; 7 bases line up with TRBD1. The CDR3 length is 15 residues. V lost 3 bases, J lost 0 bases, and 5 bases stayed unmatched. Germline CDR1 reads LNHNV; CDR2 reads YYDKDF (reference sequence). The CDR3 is CATSRGTDSSYEQYF. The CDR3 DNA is TGTGCCACCAGCAGGGGGACAGACAGCTCCTACGAGCAGTACTTC. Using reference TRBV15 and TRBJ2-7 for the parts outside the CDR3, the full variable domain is DAMVIQNPRYQVTQFGKPVTLSCSQTLNHNVMYWYQQKSSQAPKLLFHYYDKDFNNEADTPDNFQSRRPNTSFCFLDIRSPGLGDTAMYLCATSRGTDSSYEQYFGPGTRLTVT.

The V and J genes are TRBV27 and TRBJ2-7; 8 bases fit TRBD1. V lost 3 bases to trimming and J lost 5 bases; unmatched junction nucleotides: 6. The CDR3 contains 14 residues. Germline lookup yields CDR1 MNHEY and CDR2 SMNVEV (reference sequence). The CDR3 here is CASSLVDRVDEQYF. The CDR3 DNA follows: TGTGCCAGCAGTTTGGTGGACAGGGTTGACGAGCAGTACTTC.